This TCR beta chain was documented in a study of patients and donors after allogeneic stem cell transplantation. The trim removed 2 bases at V and 3 bases at J, leaving 9 bases unmatched. Germline values: CDR1 DFQATT, CDR2 SNEGSKA (reference sequence). This CDR3 contains 17 residues. MiXCR, run by TCRdb on the RT-PCR reads, gives a single entry per CDR3 protein. The table has roughly 960,000 distinct CDR3 sequences, about a sixth seen once. J is TRBJ2-3 and V is TRBV20-1; 12 nucleotides line up with TRBD2. Sequences were obtained from blood, either unsorted or a sorted T cell fraction (not recorded which). This sequence originates from a human donor who was either an allogeneic HSCT recipient or a stem cell or donor lymphocyte infusion donor (not recorded which). It is not recorded whose cells these are; they may come from a transplant donor. The CDR3 loop reads CSARRLAGGGTTDTQYF. The CDR3 nucleotides are TGCAGTGCTAGAAGGCTAGCGGGAGGGGGGACGACAGATACGCAGTATTTT.